These 7 T cell receptor beta chains share one sample of origin, sequenced in a study of blood T cell repertoires in COVID-19. Here immunoSEQ multiplex PCR was the method, and the copy in TCRdb shows in-frame clones only, minus some. The profile shows approximately 200,000 clones, about 82% of them singletons. Sequencing was carried out using PBMCs or T cells enriched from blood (not recorded which). These receptors were collected from a woman aged 30 to 39 who had recovered from COVID-19.

This chain joins TRBV4-1 and TRBJ2-4; no firm D call. This CDR3 has 18 amino acids. Germline V gives CDR1 MGHRA, CDR2 YSYEKL. V was pared by 1 base and J by 0 bases, with 16 bases between. The CDR3 spells CASSQGRLLSLAKNIQYF. CDR3 sequence (DNA): TGCGCCAGCAGCCAAGGTCGACTTCTCTCGTTAGCCAAAAACATTCAGTACTTC.

This clone appeared a single time. The rearrangement joins TRBV19 to TRBJ2-3, with 7 nucleotides matching TRBD2. Germline CDR1 and CDR2: LNHDA and SQIVND (reference sequence). The CDR3 covers 14 residues. V lost 9 bases, J lost 0 bases, and 6 bases stayed unmatched. The CDR3 coding sequence is TGTGCCAGCAATTGGGGGGGTAGCACAGATACGCAGTATTTT. Translating it yields CASNWGGSTDTQYF.

By sample fraction, this clone is medium-sized. The chain links TRBV7-8 to TRBJ1-5; no definite D call. CDR3 size: 12 residues. V lost 2 bases, J lost 6 bases, and 5 bases lay in between. CDR1 is SGHVS and CDR2 is FQNEAQ in the germline V gene. As DNA, the CDR3 is TGTGCCAGCAGCTTATACAGTCAGCCCCAGCATTTT. Protein: CASSLYSQPQHF.

The V gene is TRBV7-8, the J gene TRBJ2-1; TRBD1 is a possible D gene (6 bases). The germline CDR1 and CDR2 sequences are SGHVS and FQNEAQ. The CDR3 runs 17 residues. Trimming stripped 2 bases from V and 6 bases from J, with 20 bases between. DNA for the CDR3: TGTGCCAGCAGCTTAAACGTCGAGGGGGAGCCTACCAATGAGCAGTTCTTC. This gives the protein CASSLNVEGEPTNEQFF.

This clone was seen more than once but under ten times. The CDR3 DNA follows: TGCGCCAGCAGCCAAGCCCAGGGAGGCCCTGAAGCTTTCTTT. Its protein product is CASSQAQGGPEAFF. The chain combines TRBV4-1 with TRBJ1-1; possible D gene TRBD1, 5 bases. The CDR3 extends over 14 amino acids. Germline CDR1 is MGHRA and CDR2 is YSYEKL. V was shortened by 1 base and J by 6 bases, with 12 bases between the two germline ends.

The chain carries TRBV7-9 and TRBJ1-1, with TRBD1 identical over 7 bases. CDR3 length: 16 residues. Germline trimming cut 5 bases from V and 4 bases from J; bases unmatched to any gene: 13. CDR1 and CDR2 (germline): SEHNR, FQNEAQ (reference sequence). The CDR3 region has the DNA TGTGCCAGCAGCCCCCGGACAGGAACTATAAGCACTGAAGCTTTCTTT. Translating it yields CASSPRTGTISTEAFF.

This chain uses TRBV19 with TRBJ1-1; perhaps TRBD1 as D (6 bases). CDR1 is LNHDA and CDR2 is SQIVND in the germline V gene (reference sequence). This CDR3 has 17 amino acids. V lost 6 bases and J lost 2, with 22 bases in between. The CDR3 sequence: CASSHLTGGADNTEAFF. Here the CDR3 DNA reads TGTGCCAGTAGCCACCTGACCGGGGGGGCAGATAACACTGAAGCTTTCTTT.